This T cell receptor (beta chain) appears in the sequencing data of a study of beta chain features in type 1 diabetes. The whole isolated RNA underwent reverse transcription, so sequencing captured expressed TCRB transcripts. Clones were sequenced by immunoSEQ multiplex PCR, and TCRdb holds only the in-frame ones, with some missing. The data show about 450,000 clones, with roughly 11% seen just once and approximately 0.045% held by the top ten. Material for sequencing was naive CD4+ T cells from blood. The sequence came from a woman under 30 in good health.

The CDR3 region is CASSGSSYEQYV. DNA of the CDR3: TGTGCCAGCTCGGGGAGCTCCTACGAGCAGTACGTC. The V and J genes are TRBV6-6 and TRBJ2-7; TRBD2 might be the D (5 bases). Between the trimmed V and J ends, which lost 8 bases and 0 bases, there was a span of 8 bases. This CDR3 is 12 amino acids long. In germline, CDR1 is MNHNY, CDR2 SVGAGI (reference sequence).